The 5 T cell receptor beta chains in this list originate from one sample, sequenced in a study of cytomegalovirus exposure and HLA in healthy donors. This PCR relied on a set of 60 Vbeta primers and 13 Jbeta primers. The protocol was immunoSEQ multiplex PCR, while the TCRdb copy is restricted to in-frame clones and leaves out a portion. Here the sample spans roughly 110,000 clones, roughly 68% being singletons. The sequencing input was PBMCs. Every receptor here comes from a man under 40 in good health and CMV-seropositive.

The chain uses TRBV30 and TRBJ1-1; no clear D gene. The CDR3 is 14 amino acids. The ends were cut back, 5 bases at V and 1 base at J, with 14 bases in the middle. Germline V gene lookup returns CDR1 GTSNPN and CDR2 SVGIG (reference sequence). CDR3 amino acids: CAWVTGPPNTEAFF. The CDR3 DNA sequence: TGTGCCTGGGTCACTGGGCCACCGAACACTGAAGCTTTCTTT.

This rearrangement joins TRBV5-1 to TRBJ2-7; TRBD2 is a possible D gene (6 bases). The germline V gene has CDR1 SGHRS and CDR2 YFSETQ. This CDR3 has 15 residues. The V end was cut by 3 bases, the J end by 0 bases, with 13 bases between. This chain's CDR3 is CASSSDPGGSYEQYF. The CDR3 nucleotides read TGCGCCAGCAGCTCAGACCCCGGGGGCTCCTACGAGCAGTACTTC.

In DNA form, the CDR3 reads TGCGCCAGTGGCTCAGAGGATCCTGGAAACACCATATATTTT. It specifies CASGSEDPGNTIYF. This chain joins TRBV5-1 and TRBJ1-3; D ambiguous. CDR1 SGHRS and CDR2 YFSETQ come from the germline V gene. With 8 bases removed from V and 2 bases from J, the gap between germline ends came to 14 bases. This CDR3 contains 14 residues.

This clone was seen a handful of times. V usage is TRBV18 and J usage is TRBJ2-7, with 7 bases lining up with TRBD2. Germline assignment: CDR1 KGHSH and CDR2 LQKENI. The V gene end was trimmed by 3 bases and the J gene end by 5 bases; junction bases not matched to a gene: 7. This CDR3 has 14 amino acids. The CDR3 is CASSPREGIDEQYV. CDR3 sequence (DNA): TGTGCCAGCTCACCGAGGGAGGGGATAGACGAGCAGTACGTC.

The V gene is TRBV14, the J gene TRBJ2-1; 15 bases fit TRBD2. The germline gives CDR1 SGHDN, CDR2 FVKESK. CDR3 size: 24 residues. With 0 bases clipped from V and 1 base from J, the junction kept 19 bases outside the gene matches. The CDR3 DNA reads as TGTGCCAGCAGCCAAGATCCAACCACCTGGCCGGGACTAGCGGGAGGATTGTCCTACAATGAGCAGTTCTTC. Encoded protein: CASSQDPTTWPGLAGGLSYNEQFF.